The 27 T cell receptor beta chains presented below share a single source sample, sequenced in a study of graft-versus-host responses after intestinal transplantation (dated by TCRdb to the early 2020s). Receptors were amplified or captured by the immunoSEQ multiplex PCR assay. As stored in TCRdb, this immuneACCESS dataset retains in-frame rearrangements with V and J assigned. A fraction of the clones does not appear; measured against another copy, unresolved V genes explain less than half of the discrepancy, and the remainder lacks a known reason. The sample contains about 3,900 clones, around 82% of them found a single time. Over 5.5% of the sample lies in the top ten. The time point label corresponds to: postoperative day 105 after intestinal transplantation (dayNNNN = postoperative day). Intraepithelial and lamina propria lymphocytes were isolated from graft specimens using dithiothreitol, EDTA incubations and collagenase D digestion.

The starting material was ileum tissue, obtained 105 days after intestinal transplantation. The receptors were sampled from a human patient who received an intestinal transplant, so some T cells may come from the graft donor.

This sequence joins TRBV5-1 and TRBJ2-2, with D unclear. Per the germline V gene, CDR1 is SGHRS and CDR2 is YFSETQ. The CDR3 consists of 13 residues. V dropped 0 bases and J dropped 5 bases, with 5 bases sitting between them. The CDR3 nucleotides read TGCGCCAGCAGCTTGGGGGGAACCGGGGAGCTGTTTTTT. Protein: CASSLGGTGELFF.

This chain uses TRBV13 with TRBJ2-7; D possibly corresponds to TRBD1 (7 bases). The ends were cut back, 5 bases at V and 0 bases at J, with 14 bases in the middle. CDR3 length equals 15 residues. From germline, CDR1 is PRHDT and CDR2 FYEKMQ (reference sequence). The CDR3 coding sequence is TGTGCCAGCAGCAAGGAGGGGGCGAGCTCCTACGAGCAGTACTTC. Translating it yields CASSKEGASSYEQYF.

The rearrangement links TRBV7-6 to TRBJ1-2; no firm D call. The V gene's germline CDR1 is SGHVS and CDR2 FNYEAQ. The ends were cut back, 10 bases at V and 8 bases at J, with 20 bases in the middle. This CDR3 is 13 amino acids long. The CDR3 loop reads CATTGNSVGGYTF. The CDR3 nucleotides read TGTGCCACTACTGGGAACAGTGTGGGCGGCTACACCTTC.

The gene calls are TRBV28 and TRBJ2-1, with D maybe TRBD1 (6 bases). The CDR3 runs to 13 residues. CDR1 and CDR2 from the germline V gene are MDHEN and SYDVKM. V was clipped by 6 bases and J by 7 bases, with 13 bases between them. This chain's CDR3 is CASRKGGTNEQFF. The CDR3 bases are TGTGCCAGCAGAAAAGGGGGAACTAATGAGCAGTTCTTC.

J is TRBJ2-7 and V is TRBV7-9, with D possibly called TRBD1 or TRBD2 (5 bases each). Per germline, CDR1 SEHNR and CDR2 FQNEAQ (reference sequence). Trimming shortened V by 6 bases and J by 3 bases, and 9 bases separated the two germline ends. The length of the CDR3 is 12 residues. The CDR3 is CASRRGHYEQYF. DNA for the CDR3: TGTGCCAGCAGGAGGGGCCACTACGAGCAGTACTTC.

This chain uses TRBV7-2 with TRBJ2-3; D possibly corresponds to TRBD2 (6 bases). CDR3 length: 14 residues. Germline CDR1 reads SGHTA; CDR2 reads FQGNSA. Trimming cost V 10 bases and J 2 bases, with 16 bases left between them. CDR3 residues: CATILAPLTDTQYF. The CDR3 DNA reads TGTGCCACCATTCTAGCGCCCCTCACAGATACGCAGTATTTT.

The chain joins TRBV2 to TRBJ2-1; 11 bases fit TRBD2. The CDR3 extends over 13 amino acids. The V gene's germline CDR1 is SNHLY and CDR2 FYNNEI. J was trimmed by 3 bases and V by 8 bases; bases with no gene match: 0. CDR3 amino acids: CASGLAGYNEQFF. The CDR3 DNA follows: TGTGCCAGCGGACTAGCGGGCTACAATGAGCAGTTCTTC.

This clone appeared a few times. The J gene is TRBJ2-7, the V gene TRBV19; 9 bases agree with TRBD2. The V and J ends lost 2 bases and 5 bases, in that order; junction bases with no gene match: 4. Per germline, CDR1 LNHDA and CDR2 SQIVND (reference sequence). CDR3 length: 14 amino acids. The CDR3 DNA reads TGTGCCAGTAGTATACTAGCGGGAAGGAACGAGCAGTACTTC. It codes for CASSILAGRNEQYF. The full variable domain, its missing parts supplied by reference TRBV19 and TRBJ2-7, is DGGITQSPKYLFRKEGQNVTLSCEQNLNHDAMYWYRQDPGQGLRLIYYSQIVNDFQKGDIAEGYSVSREKKESFPLTVTSAQKNPTAFYLCASSILAGRNEQYFGPGTRLTVT.

The rearrangement uses TRBV25-1 and TRBJ2-3, with 11 bases lining up with TRBD1. J was trimmed by 4 bases and V by 4 bases; bases with no gene match: 1. The V gene's germline CDR1 is MGHDK and CDR2 SYGVNS. The CDR3 is made up of 14 amino acids. The CDR3 here is CASSGTGGADTQYF. The DNA for the CDR3 is TGTGCCAGCAGTGGGACAGGGGGCGCAGATACGCAGTATTTT.

This sequence joins TRBV27 and TRBJ2-7; 9 bases agree with TRBD1. This CDR3 spans 15 amino acids. Unmatched junction bases numbered 3, after V lost 0 bases and J lost 3 bases. Germline lookup yields CDR1 MNHEY and CDR2 SMNVEV (reference sequence). DNA for the CDR3: TGTGCCAGCAGTTTATCGGGGACAGGGTTCTACGAGCAGTACTTC. It translates to CASSLSGTGFYEQYF.

The chain joins TRBV11-1 to TRBJ2-3; 13 nucleotides agree with TRBD2. The CDR3 sequence is 15 residues long. Germline V gives CDR1 SGHAT, CDR2 FQDESV (reference sequence). Germline trimming cut 2 bases from V and 5 bases from J; bases unmatched to any gene: 1. The CDR3: CASSLTSGRVDTQYF. The DNA of the CDR3 is TGTGCCAGCAGCTTAACTAGCGGGAGGGTAGATACGCAGTATTTT.

The genes are TRBV27 and TRBJ2-5; maybe TRBD1 (6 bases). Germline V gives CDR1 MNHEY, CDR2 SMNVEV (reference sequence). The CDR3 is 15 residues long. V dropped 3 bases and J dropped 2 bases, with 13 bases sitting between them. The CDR3 here is CASSFFKGDQETQYF. The CDR3 DNA sequence: TGTGCCAGCAGTTTTTTTAAGGGGGATCAAGAGACCCAGTACTTC.

The J gene is TRBJ2-1, the V gene TRBV28; TRBD1 aligns across 8 bases. Looked up from germline, CDR1 is MDHEN and CDR2 is SYDVKM. J lost 5 bases, V lost 4 bases, and 10 bases had no gene match. The CDR3 loop spans 16 amino acids. The CDR3 sequence: CASSSQGAERHNEQFF. The CDR3 DNA reads TGTGCCAGCAGTTCCCAGGGGGCGGAAAGACACAATGAGCAGTTCTTC.

This chain links TRBV25-1 with TRBJ2-7; 11 nucleotides align to TRBD1. Trimming removed 2 bases from V and 7 bases from J; junction bases left unmatched: 7. CDR3 length: 15 amino acids. From germline, CDR1 is MGHDK and CDR2 SYGVNS. The CDR3 bases are TGTGCCAGCAGTGAAAGCGGACAGGGGGCGGGTGAGCAGTACTTC. It is translated as CASSESGQGAGEQYF.

This clone was seen a handful of times. The rearrangement uses TRBV9 and TRBJ2-7, with TRBD2 identical over 9 bases. The V segment lost 4 bases and the J segment 2 bases; nucleotides outside the gene matches: 7. This CDR3 has 15 residues. The germline gives CDR1 SGDLS, CDR2 YYNGEE. CDR3 loop: CASSPRLAATYEQYF. The CDR3 DNA reads TGTGCCAGCAGCCCCCGACTAGCGGCCACCTACGAGCAGTACTTC.

V and J are TRBV2 and TRBJ1-6; D remains unclear. Germline assignment: CDR1 SNHLY and CDR2 FYNNEI. The germline V and J ends were trimmed by 4 bases and 3 bases, with 13 bases remaining between them. The CDR3 is 16 amino acids. In DNA, the CDR3 is TGTGCCAGCAGTGCCGCTGACGGAAACTATAATTCACCCCTCCACTTT. Protein product: CASSAADGNYNSPLHF. The full variable domain, rest sourced from reference TRBV2 and TRBJ1-6, is EPEVTQTPSHQVTQMGQEVILRCVPISNHLYFYWYRQILGQKVEFLVSFYNNEISEKSEIFDDQFSVERPDGSNFTLKIRSTKLEDSAMYFCASSAADGNYNSPLHFGNGTRLTVT.

The chain carries TRBV5-5 and TRBJ1-3, with 9 nucleotides matching TRBD1. The CDR3 consists of 16 residues. CDR1 is SGHKS and CDR2 is YYEKEE in the germline V gene (reference sequence). The V segment lost 2 bases and the J segment 4 bases; nucleotides outside the gene matches: 7. CDR3 in DNA: TGTGCCAGCAGCTTACTTCCGGGACAGGGAGGAAACACCATATATTTT. It yields the protein CASSLLPGQGGNTIYF.

This chain joins TRBV4-1 and TRBJ2-4; the D gene could be TRBD1 or TRBD2 (5 bases each). Looked up from germline, CDR1 is MGHRA and CDR2 is YSYEKL. The CDR3 is 17 amino acids. V was clipped by 7 bases and J by 0 bases, with 19 bases between them. The CDR3 is CASMPGLRGLAKNIQYF. CDR3 nucleotide sequence: TGCGCCAGCATGCCCGGTTTACGGGGCCTAGCCAAAAACATTCAGTACTTC.

This clone was picked up one time. The chain links TRBV27 to TRBJ2-3, with 7 nucleotides matching TRBD2. Germline lookup yields CDR1 MNHEY and CDR2 SMNVEV (reference sequence). The CDR3 has 17 residues. J lost 0 bases, V lost 3 bases, and 9 bases had no gene match. CDR3 nucleotides: TGTGCCAGCAGTTTCCAACTAGCGTACACTAGCACAGATACGCAGTATTTT. Translated, it gives CASSFQLAYTSTDTQYF.

By share, this clone counts as large. The CDR3 loop reads CASSEAAGRNEKLFF. DNA of the CDR3: TGTGCCAGCAGTGAAGCAGCGGGGAGGAATGAAAAACTGTTTTTT. The chain couples TRBV6-1 to TRBJ1-4; D is uncertain. Germline V lookup: CDR1 MNHNS, CDR2 SASEGT. Between the trimmed V and J ends, which lost 0 bases and 5 bases, there was a span of 10 bases. The CDR3 consists of 15 residues.

This rearrangement joins TRBV5-1 to TRBJ2-7; D may correspond to TRBD1 or TRBD2 (5 bases each). Germline assignment: CDR1 SGHRS and CDR2 YFSETQ. The CDR3 totals 11 residues. The CDR3 here is CTRGGAYEQYF. The CDR3 DNA sequence: TGCACCCGGGGCGGAGCCTACGAGCAGTACTTC.

The gene calls are TRBV29-1 and TRBJ2-1; 8 nucleotides line up with TRBD1. CDR1 and CDR2 from the germline V gene are SQVTM and ANQGSEA. Trimming removed 6 bases from V and 7 bases from J; junction bases left unmatched: 5. This CDR3 has 12 amino acids. CDR3 protein: CSVRQGSNEQFF. DNA for the CDR3: TGCAGCGTCCGACAGGGGTCAAATGAGCAGTTCTTC.

CDR3 sequence: CASSIRGPTPYGYTF. As DNA, the CDR3 is TGTGCCAGTAGTATTCGGGGGCCCACCCCCTATGGCTACACCTTC. The gene calls are TRBV19 and TRBJ1-2; TRBD1 might be the D (6 bases). The CDR3 consists of 15 residues. CDR1 and CDR2 from the germline V gene are LNHDA and SQIVND (reference sequence). Trimming took off 3 bases at V and 4 bases at J, with 15 bases between the two ends.

The chain recombines TRBV6-5 with TRBJ2-2; 9 positions agree with TRBD2. CDR3 length equals 14 residues. Germline V lookup: CDR1 MNHEY, CDR2 SVGAGI. V dropped 8 bases and J dropped 2; count of bases not matched to a gene: 3. CDR3 in amino acids: CASASGINTGELFF. In nucleotides, the CDR3 is TGTGCCAGCGCTAGCGGGATAAACACCGGGGAGCTGTTTTTT.

The genes are TRBV27 and TRBJ1-2, with 9 bases fitting TRBD1. V dropped 2 bases and J dropped 4; count of bases not matched to a gene: 5. Per the germline V gene, CDR1 is MNHEY and CDR2 is SMNVEV (reference sequence). This CDR3 contains 15 residues. The CDR3, as DNA: TGTGCCAGCAGTTTAACGGGACAGGGACCCTATGGCTACACCTTC. It yields the protein CASSLTGQGPYGYTF.

This clone was found a few times. This sequence joins TRBV4-3 and TRBJ2-1; TRBD2 matches at 10 bases. Germline loops: CDR1 LGHNA, CDR2 YSLEER. The CDR3 is 16 amino acids. Trimming cost V 0 bases and J 7 bases; bases outside gene matches: 6. As DNA, the CDR3 is TGCGCCAGCAGCCAAGATCCTCCTAGCGGGGGTAATGAGCAGTTCTTC. It translates to CASSQDPPSGGNEQFF.

The chain combines TRBV18 with TRBJ2-3; TRBD2 matches 13 bases. This CDR3 comprises 17 residues. The junction had 4 bases not matched to a gene; V was cut back by 4 bases and J by 0 bases. Per the germline V gene, CDR1 is KGHSH and CDR2 is LQKENI. CDR3 in amino acids: CASSQLAGGPSTDTQYF. In DNA, the CDR3 is TGTGCCAGCTCACAACTAGCGGGGGGGCCTAGCACAGATACGCAGTATTTT.